The source of this TCR beta chain is a study of naive and memory T cell subsets. Whole-study findings and limits: Over 95% of naive TCR sequences appeared only once after error correction, unlike memory subsets.

Overnight CMV lysate stimulation of fresh PBMCs defined donor CMV status by CD4+ IFNgamma. The beta constant-region primer was an equimolar mix of two oligonucleotides covering TRBC1 and TRBC2. Four rounds of PCR amplified the ligated cDNA using nested alpha and beta constant-region primers plus SP2. TCRdb called the UMI-ligation and nested PCR reads again in MiXCR, with one record for every CDR3 protein. Of 95,000 to 150,000 distinct CDR3 sequences listed, just over 35% are singletons. In its sample, this clonotype was seen a few times. Antigen specificity is unknown. This sequence was found in a human donor in good health. The specimen sequenced was central memory CD4+ T cells from blood.

As DNA, the CDR3 is TGTGCCAGCAGCTTGGGTCAGGGAAGCACAGATACGCAGTATTTT. As protein: CASSLGQGSTDTQYF. The chain joins TRBV5-4 to TRBJ2-3, with D possibly matching TRBD1 (5 bases). Germline V gives CDR1 SGHNT, CDR2 YYREEE (reference sequence). There are 15 residues in the CDR3. Deletions cut 0 bases from V and 0 bases from J, with 8 bases between. The whole variable domain, filled in from reference TRBV5-4 and TRBJ2-3, reads ETGVTQSPTHLIKTRGQQVTLRCSSQSGHNTVSWYQQALGQGPQFIFQYYREEENGRGNFPPRFSGLQFPNYSSELNVNALELDDSALYLCASSLGQGSTDTQYFGPGTRLTVL.